This TCR beta chain was sequenced during a study of blood T cells in healthy people across ages. Study-wide results and caveats: Estimates of total diversity, which came from one million sequenced T cells, were considered to be underestimates.

About this clonotype itself: What it binds is unknown.

At least 6 micrograms of total RNA were extracted per sample. The CDR3 is made up of 12 amino acids. Deletions cut 5 bases from V and 8 bases from J, with 9 bases between. Germline assignment: CDR1 MNHEY and CDR2 SVGAGI. Combining a sample-barcoded 5' primer with a J-beta primer mix, a second PCR ran for roughly 7 to 12 cycles. Researchers report that a template-switch adaptor with 12 random nucleotides tagged each cDNA molecule. TCRdb re-called the 5' RACE reads through MiXCR, storing one row per CDR3 protein. The sample shows approximately 1.5 million distinct CDR3 sequences, approximately 43% of them seen only once.

The J gene is TRBJ1-4, the V gene TRBV6-5; no clear D. The specimen was blood. This receptor was obtained from a young woman in good health. The CDR3 here is CASSQGREKLFF. The CDR3 DNA is TGTGCCAGCAGTCAAGGGAGGGAAAAACTGTTTTTT.